This T cell receptor (beta chain) is from a study of identical twins. TCRdb called the 5' RACE reads again in MiXCR, with one record for every CDR3 protein. There are approximately 230,000 distinct CDR3 sequences in the sample; over 12% occur only once, and around 9.5% lies in the top ten. The CDR3 covers 14 residues. Germline-derived CDR1 and CDR2 are DFQATT and SNEGSKA (reference sequence). Trimming removed 6 bases from V and 3 bases from J; junction bases left unmatched: 8. This clonotype was recorded at least ten times. The chain employs TRBV20-1 and TRBJ2-7, with 10 bases aligning to TRBD1. The source is a woman under 30 in good health. The sample was memory (CD45RO+) T cells sorted from blood. CDR3 sequence: CSARQGAGYYEQYF. The DNA of the CDR3 is TGCAGTGCCCGACAGGGGGCAGGATACTACGAGCAGTACTTC.